These T cell receptor beta chains were read from a single sample in a study of memory CD4+ T cells and cytomegalovirus serostatus. This table comes from immunoSEQ multiplex PCR, and its TCRdb copy is limited to in-frame clones, with some not included. The top ten clones hold 0.6% to 0.65% of a sample with tens of thousands of clones, around 74% of them seen once. The sample comprised memory CD4+ T cells from blood. The origin of the receptors is an adult in good health and CMV-seronegative. Some clones in this sample may be carry-over from other donors' samples. CDR3s include the opening cysteine and the closing phenylalanine or tryptophan. Each record gives: J gene, D gene, clone size, V gene, CDR3 protein, CDR3 DNA. The D gene is left open where the match is weak. Not all rows give a size; the values are once, few, many and, for expanded clones, a class.

J gene: TRBJ2-2
D gene: TRBD2
clone size: few
V gene: TRBV7-8
CDR3 protein: CASSLFRVAGHLANTGELFF
CDR3 DNA: TGTGCCAGCAGCTTATTCCGGGTAGCGGGACACCTTGCGAACACCGGGGAGCTGTTTTTT

J gene: TRBJ2-4
D gene: -
clone size: once
V gene: TRBV4-3
CDR3 protein: CASSQSVGNIQYF
CDR3 DNA: TGCGCCAGCAGCCAATCCGTGGGAAACATTCAGTACTTC

J gene: TRBJ1-4
D gene: -
clone size: -
V gene: TRBV11-2
CDR3 protein: CASTRLKEGKLFF
CDR3 DNA: TGTGCCAGCACCCGGCTTAAAGAGGGAAAACTGTTTTTT

J gene: TRBJ1-2
D gene: -
clone size: few
V gene: TRBV12-5
CDR3 protein: CASGLVSRGQTFYGYTF
CDR3 DNA: TGTGCTAGTGGTTTGGTATCGAGGGGCCAAACTTTCTATGGCTACACCTTC

J gene: TRBJ1-1
D gene: -
clone size: -
V gene: TRBV29-1
CDR3 protein: CSVDGGTEAFF
CDR3 DNA: TGCAGCGTTGATGGGGGAACTGAAGCTTTCTTT

J gene: TRBJ2-1
D gene: -
clone size: -
V gene: TRBV4-2
CDR3 protein: CASSQGGSYNEQFF
CDR3 DNA: TGTGCCAGCAGCCAAGGAGGGTCCTACAATGAGCAGTTCTTC

J gene: TRBJ2-4
D gene: -
clone size: -
V gene: TRBV7-9
CDR3 protein: CASSLVGSIDGYIQYF
CDR3 DNA: TGTGCCAGCAGCTTAGTGGGGTCTATCGATGGATACATTCAGTACTTC

J gene: TRBJ1-5
D gene: TRBD1
clone size: -
V gene: TRBV19
CDR3 protein: CASSTDRDQPQHF
CDR3 DNA: TGTGCCAGTTCGACGGACAGGGACCAGCCCCAGCATTTT

J gene: TRBJ1-1
D gene: -
clone size: -
V gene: TRBV11-3
CDR3 protein: CASSLDSRPNTEAFF
CDR3 DNA: TGTGCCAGCAGCTTAGACAGCAGACCGAACACTGAAGCTTTCTTT

J gene: TRBJ2-2
D gene: TRBD1
clone size: -
V gene: TRBV7-2
CDR3 protein: CASSLRGTGVDTGELFF
CDR3 DNA: TGTGCCAGCAGCTTAAGGGGGACAGGGGTGGATACCGGGGAGCTGTTTTTT

J gene: TRBJ1-1
D gene: TRBD1
clone size: once
V gene: TRBV29-1
CDR3 protein: CSTRTGRGNTEAFF
CDR3 DNA: TGCAGCACCCGGACAGGGAGGGGGAACACTGAAGCTTTCTTT

J gene: TRBJ2-7
D gene: TRBD2
clone size: -
V gene: TRBV4-1
CDR3 protein: CASSQDVVAGTGEQYF
CDR3 DNA: TGCGCCAGCAGCCAAGATGTGGTAGCGGGGACCGGGGAGCAGTACTTC

J gene: TRBJ2-1
D gene: TRBD1
clone size: -
V gene: TRBV11-2
CDR3 protein: CASSLSLDRGWNNEQFF
CDR3 DNA: TGTGCCAGCAGCCTAAGCCTGGACAGGGGGTGGAACAATGAGCAGTTCTTC

J gene: TRBJ2-2
D gene: TRBD1
clone size: few
V gene: TRBV5-6
CDR3 protein: CASSLGWGTATTGELFF
CDR3 DNA: TGTGCCAGCAGCTTGGGGTGGGGGACAGCGACCACCGGGGAGCTGTTTTTT

J gene: TRBJ1-5
D gene: TRBD1
clone size: -
V gene: TRBV7-2
CDR3 protein: CASSIGTGSNQPQHF
CDR3 DNA: TGTGCCAGCAGCATCGGGACAGGAAGCAATCAGCCCCAGCATTTT

J gene: TRBJ2-7
D gene: TRBD1
clone size: -
V gene: TRBV14
CDR3 protein: CASSQVGRQGAYEQYF
CDR3 DNA: TGTGCCAGCAGCCAAGTAGGAAGACAGGGGGCCTACGAGCAGTACTTC

J gene: TRBJ1-3
D gene: -
clone size: -
V gene: TRBV5-1
CDR3 protein: CASRGQGVSGNTIYF
CDR3 DNA: TGCGCCAGCAGAGGGCAGGGTGTATCTGGAAACACCATATATTTT

J gene: TRBJ2-7
D gene: -
clone size: -
V gene: TRBV5-6
CDR3 protein: CASSLRAYEQYF
CDR3 DNA: TGTGCCAGCAGCTTGCGGGCCTACGAGCAGTACTTC

J gene: TRBJ1-2
D gene: -
clone size: -
V gene: TRBV19
CDR3 protein: CASSMPGAYGYTF
CDR3 DNA: TGTGCCAGTAGTATGCCGGGGGCTTATGGCTACACCTTC

J gene: TRBJ1-1
D gene: TRBD1
clone size: -
V gene: TRBV28
CDR3 protein: CASSLFDRDSAEAFF
CDR3 DNA: TGTGCCAGCAGTTTATTTGACAGGGATTCGGCTGAAGCTTTCTTT

J gene: TRBJ1-2
D gene: TRBD1
clone size: -
V gene: TRBV5-6
CDR3 protein: CASSPYRQGITYGYTF
CDR3 DNA: TGTGCCAGCAGCCCTTACCGACAGGGTATTACCTATGGCTACACCTTC

J gene: TRBJ1-3
D gene: -
clone size: -
V gene: TRBV10-3
CDR3 protein: CAISENARGGPNTIYF
CDR3 DNA: TGTGCCATCAGTGAGAATGCGAGGGGCGGCCCGAACACCATATATTTT

J gene: TRBJ2-7
D gene: -
clone size: few
V gene: TRBV10-3
CDR3 protein: CASGVQSSYEQYF
CDR3 DNA: TGTGCCTCCGGGGTCCAAAGCTCCTACGAGCAGTACTTC

J gene: TRBJ2-1
D gene: TRBD2
clone size: -
V gene: TRBV6-4
CDR3 protein: CASSRLAGGGHNEQFF
CDR3 DNA: TGTGCCAGCAGTAGACTAGCGGGGGGCGGTCACAATGAGCAGTTCTTC

J gene: TRBJ1-6
D gene: TRBD1
clone size: -
V gene: TRBV5-1
CDR3 protein: CASSLGQEGSPLHF
CDR3 DNA: TGCGCCAGCAGCCTAGGACAGGAGGGATCACCCCTCCACTTT

J gene: TRBJ1-5
D gene: TRBD1
clone size: -
V gene: TRBV19
CDR3 protein: CASTVTGTGTLGPNQPQHF
CDR3 DNA: TGTGCCAGTACCGTAACCGGGACAGGGACCCTAGGTCCTAATCAGCCCCAGCATTTT

J gene: TRBJ2-1
D gene: -
clone size: -
V gene: TRBV30
CDR3 protein: CAWSLDLSNEQFF
CDR3 DNA: TGTGCCTGGAGTCTTGATTTGTCAAATGAGCAGTTCTTC

J gene: TRBJ2-7
D gene: -
clone size: -
V gene: TRBV10-2
CDR3 protein: CASGNAGREQYF
CDR3 DNA: TGCGCCAGCGGAAATGCGGGGCGCGAGCAGTACTTC

J gene: TRBJ2-3
D gene: TRBD1
clone size: -
V gene: TRBV4-2
CDR3 protein: CASSRQTGGPSTDTQYF
CDR3 DNA: TGTGCCAGCAGCCGACAGACAGGGGGCCCTAGCACAGATACGCAGTATTTT

J gene: TRBJ1-3
D gene: -
clone size: -
V gene: TRBV6-5
CDR3 protein: CASRQEPGNTIYF
CDR3 DNA: TGTGCCAGCAGACAGGAGCCTGGAAACACCATATATTTT

J gene: TRBJ1-4
D gene: -
clone size: -
V gene: TRBV19
CDR3 protein: CASSIELSRGNEKLFF
CDR3 DNA: TGTGCCAGTAGTATAGAGCTCTCCAGGGGTAATGAAAAACTGTTTTTT

J gene: TRBJ1-2
D gene: TRBD1
clone size: -
V gene: TRBV6-1
CDR3 protein: CASRTGYGYTF
CDR3 DNA: TGTGCCAGCAGGACAGGGTATGGCTACACCTTC

J gene: TRBJ2-4
D gene: -
clone size: -
V gene: TRBV19
CDR3 protein: CASSVLRGIAKNIQYF
CDR3 DNA: TGTGCCAGTAGTGTGTTGAGAGGAATAGCCAAAAACATTCAGTACTTC

J gene: TRBJ1-2
D gene: -
clone size: -
V gene: TRBV28
CDR3 protein: CASYPQARGGYTF
CDR3 DNA: TGTGCCAGCTACCCCCAGGCAAGAGGAGGCTACACCTTC

J gene: TRBJ2-1
D gene: -
clone size: -
V gene: TRBV6-5
CDR3 protein: CASRAGQSSYNEQFF
CDR3 DNA: TGTGCCAGTAGAGCGGGTCAGAGCTCCTACAATGAGCAGTTCTTC

J gene: TRBJ2-3
D gene: -
clone size: -
V gene: TRBV27
CDR3 protein: CASSQGAGTDTQYF
CDR3 DNA: TGTGCCAGCAGTCAGGGTGCCGGCACAGATACGCAGTATTTT

J gene: TRBJ1-4
D gene: TRBD1
clone size: -
V gene: TRBV6-1
CDR3 protein: CASFRGGGLLFF
CDR3 DNA: TGTGCCAGCTTCCGAGGGGGCGGATTATTGTTTTTT